This paragraph reports one T cell receptor (beta chain). This clonotype was recorded at least ten times. Its antigen is unknown. It has no much larger one-base neighbor in the sample; base qualities were not kept. Explained via the paper, the treatment or condition label denotes: allogeneic hematopoietic cell transplantation with graft depleted of TCRalphabeta T cells and CD19 B cells. The children who served as transplant recipients had been given grafts of TCRalphabeta/CD19-depleted allogeneic hematopoietic cells. The data originate from a study of T-cell reconstitution after alpha-beta-depleted transplantation in children listed by TCRdb under 2016. Background for the entire study: Using TCR repertoire profiling, the study quantitatively followed how T-cell immune reconstitution unfolded in children after TCRalphabeta/CD19-depleted allogeneic hematopoietic cell transplantation. Study-wide findings and limitations: The high TCRbeta diversity at day 60 in some patients was ascribed to recipient T cells and intrathymic progenitors that had survived conditioning. The frequencies of hyperexpanded clones fell over the following months, and after one year, T-cell counts and TCRbeta diversity were mostly attributed to newly produced T cells. The apparently early alphabetaT-cell count recovery about two months after transplant was reportedly dependent on only several hundred rapidly expanded clones derived from non-depleted graft cells.

V and J are truncated by 3 bases and 1 base respectively, leaving an intervening sequence of 17 bases. CDR1 SGHDT and CDR2 YYEEEE are derived from the germline V gene. The CDR3 contains 17 residues, cysteine and phenylalanine counted. Only the CDR3 DNA is retained, 51 bases long and in frame from the first base. Library preparation was by PCR. The sample was run on an Illumina HiSeq 2500. TCR library preparation used molecular barcoding, with unique molecular identifiers applied to normalize quantification of the TCRbeta repertoire. TCRdb itself trimmed the public reads at Q25 with fastp, ran MiXCR and retained productive beta chains. Entries are consolidated by CDR3 protein sequence, retaining the most common genes and DNA. Recorded for this sample are 200,000 to 250,000 distinct CDR3 sequences; 11% of them occurred a single time. Roughly 30% of the sample comes from the top ten.

The sequence was obtained from a child younger than two with acute myeloid leukemia, due to receive a stem cell transplant. Sequenced here: PBMCs, sampled before TCRalphabeta/CD19-depleted stem cell transplant. The rearrangement combines TRBV5-6 with TRBJ2-1; the D element could tentatively be TRBD1 or TRBD2, as 6 bases agree for each. In nucleotides, the sequence is TGTGCCAGCAGCTGGGGGGCCTCCCTTGGGTCCTACAATGAGCAGTTCTTC. This sequence encodes CASSWGASLGSYNEQFF.